One sample yielded the 9 T cell receptor beta chains listed below, sequenced in a study of post-analysis software for immune sequencing data. Broader study findings: When patients were compared with controls, 4 or 5 TRBV segments were more frequent, TRBV5-6, TRBV5-1 and TRBV20-1 among them.

No antigen is known for these receptors. Unique molecular identifiers featured in each of the TCR beta cDNA libraries. TCRdb re-analysed the PCR reads in MiXCR, keeping a single row per CDR3 protein. The table records about 570,000 distinct CDR3 sequences, less than 40% of them present only once. Sequencing was done on a sample of blood. The receptor source for this set is a girl younger than 18 with multiple sclerosis.

V usage is TRBV5-1 and J usage is TRBJ1-1, with D maybe TRBD1 (6 bases). The germline gives CDR1 SGHRS, CDR2 YFSETQ. This CDR3 has 18 amino acids. Trimming removed 0 bases at V and 0 bases at J, with 18 bases between. In DNA, the CDR3 is TGCGCCAGCAGCTTGGCCCTAACAGGGTCCGTTATGAACACTGAAGCTTTCTTT. Residues: CASSLALTGSVMNTEAFF.

This clonotype was seen many times. The CDR3 protein is CASSLDREETQYF. The CDR3 region has the DNA TGTGCCAGCAGCCTGGACAGGGAAGAGACCCAGTACTTC. The rearrangement links TRBV7-2 to TRBJ2-5; 8 nucleotides match TRBD1. Germline CDR1 SGHTA, CDR2 FQGNSA. Trimming cost V 5 bases and J 3 bases; bases outside gene matches: 2. The CDR3 is 13 residues long.

V gene TRBV4-2 combines with J gene TRBJ1-6; unclear D gene. With 1 base removed from V and 10 bases from J, the gap between germline ends came to 8 bases. The CDR3 totals 13 residues. The germline gives CDR1 LGHNA, CDR2 YNFKEQ. The CDR3 DNA is TGTGCCAGCAGCCAAGTCTCGCCATCACCCCTCCACTTT. This translates into CASSQVSPSPLHF.

In this sample, this clonotype turned up a few times. The chain employs TRBV12-3 or TRBV12-4 and TRBJ2-7; 9 bases match TRBD1. The V gene end was trimmed by 1 base and the J gene end by 3 bases; junction bases not matched to a gene: 7. CDR3 size: 16 residues. CDR3 loop: CASSLDWGQGYYEQYF. In nucleotides, the CDR3 is TGTGCCAGCAGTTTAGATTGGGGACAGGGTTACTACGAGCAGTACTTC.

This chain connects TRBV20-1 to TRBJ2-2; TRBD2 aligns across 8 bases. The germline V gene has CDR1 DFQATT and CDR2 SNEGSKA (reference sequence). CDR3 length equals 17 residues. The ends lost 1 base at V and 4 bases at J; junction bases unmatched: 11. The CDR3 nucleotides read TGCAGTGCTAGAGTGTTTAGTGGCGGGGGGACCACCGGGGAGCTGTTTTTT. The encoded protein is CSARVFSGGGTTGELFF.

The gene calls are TRBV6-2 or TRBV6-3 and TRBJ2-1; D may match TRBD1 or TRBD2 (7 bases each). V was cut by 5 bases and J by 15 bases, with 29 bases left in between. The CDR3 extends over 16 amino acids. CDR1 is MNHEY and CDR2 is SVGEGT in the germline V gene. The CDR3 region is CASSIKRGDSIERRFF. For the CDR3, the DNA is TGTGCCAGCAGTATAAAACGGGGGGACAGTATCGAAAGGCGGTTCTTC.

This chain uses TRBV11-2 with TRBJ1-1; D possibly corresponds to TRBD1 (6 bases). The CDR3 has 18 residues. Germline V gene data show CDR1 as SGHAT and CDR2 as FQNNGV. V lost 7 bases to trimming and J lost 0 bases, with 24 bases between them. CDR3 nucleotides: TGTGCCAGCAACTCGAGGAGGGGGACAACGGACTTGAACACTGAAGCTTTCTTT. It codes for CASNSRRGTTDLNTEAFF.

Concerning this clonotype itself: Compared with germline, one end of the junction differs, possibly owing to a read error. The chain combines TRBV12-3 or TRBV12-4 with TRBJ2-5; 7 bases are shared with TRBD2. This CDR3 has 14 residues. As DNA, the CDR3 is TGTGCCGGCAGTCTCGCAGCGGGGCAAGAGACCCAGTACTTC. This gives the protein CAGSLAAGQETQYF.

The chain combines TRBV12-3 or TRBV12-4 with TRBJ2-2, with D possibly matching TRBD2 (6 bases). CDR3 length: 14 amino acids. V shed 6 bases and J shed 4 bases, with 12 bases lying between them. CDR3 amino acids: CASSRRGPTGELFF. CDR3 sequence (DNA): TGTGCCAGCAGCCGGAGGGGCCCCACCGGGGAGCTGTTTTTT.